Listed here is a single TCR beta chain. Profiling relied on immunoSEQ multiplex PCR, and the TCRdb table lists in-frame clones only, not all of them. The table shows about 120,000 clones, with roughly nine tenths occurring only once. This CDR3 is 11 amino acids long. Between the trimmed V and J ends, which lost 8 bases and 6 bases, there was a span of 11 bases. Germline values: CDR1 SQVTM, CDR2 ANQGSEA. This sample is part of a study of control samples from healthy donors and cancer patients. The chain employs TRBV29-1 and TRBJ1-3; D remains ambiguous. The sequencing sample was made of blood. The receptor was isolated from a woman under 30 in good health. The CDR3 loop is CSLKVENTIYF. CDR3 DNA sequence: TGCAGCCTCAAGGTGGAAAACACCATATATTTT.